The 21 T cell receptor beta chains presented below share a single source sample, sequenced in a study of Ad26.COV2.S vaccination and SARS-CoV-2 variants. The method was immunoSEQ multiplex PCR; TCRdb's version includes in-frame clones alone and lacks a portion of them. The data show roughly 510,000 clones, roughly 85% seen once. The treatment was: around 19 received Ad26.COV2.S at low or high dose, single or two shots; 5 received placebo; per-sample allocation not given. Day 63 after the first vaccine or placebo injection was the time point for sampling. Sequenced here: peripheral blood, sampled in a trial of Ad26.COV2.S vaccine versus placebo. Every receptor here comes from a person between 18 and 65 years old who received the Ad26.COV2.S COVID-19 vaccine or a placebo.

The chain joins TRBV19 to TRBJ2-1, with D perhaps TRBD1 or TRBD2 (5 bases each). V gave up 1 base and J gave up 2 bases, with 9 bases separating them. Looked up from germline, CDR1 is LNHDA and CDR2 is SQIVND (reference sequence). The CDR3 totals 15 residues. For the CDR3, the DNA is TGTGCCAGTAGTATAGTTCAGGGACCCTACAATGAGCAGTTCTTC. Protein product: CASSIVQGPYNEQFF.

The CDR3 nucleotides are TGTGCCAGCAGCCCGGACCCTGGCCGCCCGACCGGGGAGCTGTTTTTT. This translates into CASSPDPGRPTGELFF. The chain has TRBV5-4 and TRBJ2-2, with unresolved D. Trimming removed 4 bases from V and 5 bases from J, with 18 bases in between. This CDR3 is 16 amino acids long. The V gene's germline CDR1 is SGHNT and CDR2 YYREEE (reference sequence).

The rearrangement joins TRBV12-1 to TRBJ2-3; TRBD1 was called by the table and not checked on the DNA. TRBV12-1 is annotated as a pseudogene. CDR3 length equals 22 residues. The CDR3 loop reads CASSPPYETQITPGQGADTQYF. As DNA, the CDR3 is TGTGCCAGCAGCCCACCTTATGAAACACAGATTACACCGGGACAGGGAGCAGATACGCAGTATTTT.

The genes are TRBV30 and TRBJ2-3; 16 positions match TRBD2. The germline V gene has CDR1 GTSNPN and CDR2 SVGIG (reference sequence). V trimming: 2 bases; J trimming: 8 bases; junction bases outside the gene matches: 4. The CDR3 is 15 residues long. The CDR3 loop is CAWSLGLAGGRTQYF. CDR3 bases: TGTGCCTGGAGTTTGGGACTAGCGGGAGGGCGTACGCAGTATTTT.

This sequence joins TRBV30 and TRBJ1-5, with TRBD1 matching 9 bases. Germline CDR1 GTSNPN, CDR2 SVGIG (reference sequence). This CDR3 comprises 13 residues. After removal of 8 bases from V and 6 bases from J, the junction contained 8 bases not matched to a gene. The DNA for the CDR3 is TGTGCCGGGGGACAGGGTCAGGGTCAGCCCCAGCATTTT. It specifies CAGGQGQGQPQHF.

This chain connects TRBV5-4 to TRBJ1-4, with a possible D match to TRBD1 (5 bases). The V and J ends lost 4 bases and 4 bases respectively, with 14 bases between them. Germline CDR1 is SGHNT and CDR2 is YYREEE (reference sequence). This CDR3 is 15 amino acids long. The CDR3 sequence: CASSQTGGYNEKLFF. In DNA, the CDR3 is TGTGCCAGCAGCCAAACCGGGGGATATAATGAAAAACTGTTTTTT.

The table lists this clone with a count of one. The rearrangement uses TRBV6-6 and TRBJ2-3; TRBD2 agrees at 14 bases. Trimming took 5 bases from V and 5 from J; bases not matched to a gene: 12. The CDR3 is 18 residues long. Per germline, CDR1 MNHNY and CDR2 SVGAGI (reference sequence). CDR3 region: CASSLRLAGGPGGDTQYF. The CDR3 nucleotides read TGTGCCAGCAGTCTCCGACTAGCGGGAGGGCCTGGGGGAGATACGCAGTATTTT.

This clone was detected once. This chain links TRBV19 with TRBJ1-5; tentative D call: TRBD1 (5 bases). The germline V gene has CDR1 LNHDA and CDR2 SQIVND (reference sequence). Trimming took 5 bases from V and 0 from J, leaving 11 bases between them. This CDR3 has 15 amino acids. This CDR3 is CASSSGHGSNQPQHF. The CDR3 DNA is TGTGCCAGTAGTTCCGGACACGGTAGCAATCAGCCCCAGCATTTT.

The V gene is TRBV11-3, the J gene TRBJ2-1; TRBD1 might be the D (5 bases). CDR1 and CDR2 from the germline V gene are SGHNT and YENEEA. CDR3 length: 15 residues. The V gene lost 5 bases and the J gene lost 3 bases, with 14 bases spanning the gap. CDR3 coding DNA: TGTGCCAGCAGCCAAGACAGACAGAGCTACAATGAGCAGTTCTTC. Encoded protein: CASSQDRQSYNEQFF.

The rearrangement links TRBV2 to TRBJ2-7, with TRBD1 matching over 12 bases. The germline CDR1 and CDR2 sequences are SNHLY and FYNNEI. This CDR3 has 13 amino acids. Losses at the gene ends were 6 bases for V and 5 bases for J; bases not matched to a gene: 2. CDR3 in amino acids: CASSGTGGNEQYF. CDR3 nucleotides: TGTGCCAGCAGCGGGACAGGGGGCAACGAGCAGTACTTC.

The chain has TRBV5-1 and TRBJ1-5, with D possibly matching TRBD1 (6 bases). Germline CDR1 SGHRS, CDR2 YFSETQ. The length of the CDR3 is 15 residues. Trimming left V 2 bases short and J 5 bases short, with 14 bases between. The CDR3 spells CASSLQGGDDQPQHF. The CDR3, as DNA: TGCGCCAGCAGCTTACAGGGCGGGGACGATCAGCCCCAGCATTTT.

The chain is built from TRBV28 and TRBJ1-1; D remains ambiguous. CDR3 length equals 14 residues. V dropped 7 bases and J dropped 5 bases, with 17 bases sitting between them. The germline V gene has CDR1 MDHEN and CDR2 SYDVKM. The CDR3 sequence is CASISGPGRTEAFF. In DNA form, the CDR3 reads TGTGCCAGCATTTCCGGACCTGGGAGGACTGAAGCTTTCTTT.

The V call is TRBV28, the J call TRBJ2-5; D is ambiguous. The CDR3 is 14 residues long. Looked up from germline, CDR1 is MDHEN and CDR2 is SYDVKM. V lost 3 bases to trimming and J lost 3 bases, with 11 bases between them. This CDR3 is CASSLRPTEETQYF. The CDR3 nucleotides are TGTGCCAGCAGTTTGCGACCCACTGAAGAGACCCAGTACTTC.

The gene calls are TRBV5-1 and TRBJ1-1; a possible D gene is TRBD1 (5 bases). This CDR3 spans 16 amino acids. The V end lost 3 bases, the J end lost 1 base, and 16 bases lay between the germline ends. Looked up from germline, CDR1 is SGHRS and CDR2 is YFSETQ. In nucleotides, the CDR3 is TGCGCCAGCAGCTCGGAAGGATTCGGACAGAACACTGAAGCTTTCTTT. Translated: CASSSEGFGQNTEAFF.

The sample holds one count of this clone. J is TRBJ2-1 and V is TRBV10-3, with TRBD2 identical over 12 bases. The J segment lost 6 bases and the V segment lost 2 bases, leaving 5 bases of the junction unmatched. Germline loops: CDR1 ENHRY, CDR2 SYGVKD. CDR3 length: 16 amino acids. The CDR3 DNA reads TGTGCCATCAGTGAGAAACTAGCGGGAGGATCCAATGAGCAGTTCTTC. It translates to CAISEKLAGGSNEQFF.

This clone came up a few times. The chain is built from TRBV19 and TRBJ1-6; 7 positions match TRBD1. This CDR3 has 13 amino acids. In germline, CDR1 is LNHDA, CDR2 SQIVND (reference sequence). The trim removed 9 bases at V and 10 bases at J, leaving 9 bases unmatched. The CDR3 spells CASGDRVGSPLHF. CDR3 DNA sequence: TGTGCCAGCGGAGACAGGGTAGGGTCACCCCTCCACTTT.

J is TRBJ2-7 and V is TRBV9; D is possibly TRBD1 (5 bases). CDR1 and CDR2 from the germline V gene are SGDLS and YYNGEE. V gave up 0 bases and J gave up 3 bases, with 10 bases separating them. The CDR3 is made up of 14 amino acids. The CDR3 spells CASSVAADNYEQYF. The CDR3 DNA reads TGTGCCAGCAGCGTAGCTGCGGACAACTACGAGCAGTACTTC.

Remarks on this clone: The sample carries other DNA sequences with the same CDR3. This rearrangement joins TRBV7-9 to TRBJ2-1; D may be TRBD2 (5 bases). V was clipped by 1 base and J by 4 bases, with 5 bases between them. The CDR3 covers 13 residues. Germline loops: CDR1 SEHNR, CDR2 FQNEAQ (reference sequence). The CDR3 spells CASSLGTYNEQFF. DNA for the CDR3: TGTGCCAGCAGCTTAGGGACTTACAATGAGCAGTTCTTC.

CDR3 sequence (DNA): TGCGCCAGCAGCTTCGGGACAAAGAGCACAGATACGCAGTATTTT. Its translation is CASSFGTKSTDTQYF. V gene TRBV5-1 combines with J gene TRBJ2-3, with D perhaps matching TRBD1 (6 bases). V lost 2 bases, J lost 0 bases, and 10 bases lay in between. Germline V gives CDR1 SGHRS, CDR2 YFSETQ. The CDR3 loop spans 15 amino acids.

This chain links TRBV6-6 with TRBJ2-4; the match to TRBD1 covers 8 bases. V lost 6 bases and J lost 3; bases outside the gene matches: 10. The V gene's germline CDR1 is MNHNY and CDR2 SVGAGI (reference sequence). The CDR3 totals 16 residues. CDR3 amino acids: CASRTRDRLDKNIQYF. The CDR3 DNA reads TGTGCCAGCAGAACACGGGACAGGCTGGACAAAAACATTCAGTACTTC.

This chain's CDR3 is CASRRTGGYEQYF. The CDR3 DNA sequence: TGTGCCAGCAGGCGGACAGGGGGGTACGAGCAGTACTTC. This rearrangement joins TRBV6-5 to TRBJ2-7; 10 bases fit TRBD1. The CDR3 has 13 residues. Germline V lookup: CDR1 MNHEY, CDR2 SVGAGI. V dropped 6 bases and J dropped 4; count of bases not matched to a gene: 3.